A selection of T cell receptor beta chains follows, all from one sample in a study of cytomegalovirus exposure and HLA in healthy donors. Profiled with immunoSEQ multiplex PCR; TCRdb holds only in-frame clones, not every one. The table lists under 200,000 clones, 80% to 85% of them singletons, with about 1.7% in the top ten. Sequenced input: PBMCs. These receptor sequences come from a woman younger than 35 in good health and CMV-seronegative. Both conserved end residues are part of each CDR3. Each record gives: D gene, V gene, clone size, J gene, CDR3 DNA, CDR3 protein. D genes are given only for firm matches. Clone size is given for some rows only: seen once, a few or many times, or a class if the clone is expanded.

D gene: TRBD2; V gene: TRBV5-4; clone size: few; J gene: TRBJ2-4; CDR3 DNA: TGTGCCAGCAGCTTGGGACTAGCGGGCAAAAACATTCAGTACTTC; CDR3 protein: CASSLGLAGKNIQYF
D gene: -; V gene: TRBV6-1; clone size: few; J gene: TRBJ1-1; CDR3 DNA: TGTGCCAGCAAGGAGACAGCGTTGAACACTGAAGCTTTCTTT; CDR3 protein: CASKETALNTEAFF
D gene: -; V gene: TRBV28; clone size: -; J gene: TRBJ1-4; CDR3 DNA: TGTGCCAGCAGTTTAGATTTAGTTGCAACTAATGAAAAACTGTTTTTT; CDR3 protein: CASSLDLVATNEKLFF
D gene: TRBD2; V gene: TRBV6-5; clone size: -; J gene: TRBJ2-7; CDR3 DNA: TGTGCCAGCAGTTACTCGAGGCGGGAGTACGAGCAGTACTTC; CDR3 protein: CASSYSRREYEQYF
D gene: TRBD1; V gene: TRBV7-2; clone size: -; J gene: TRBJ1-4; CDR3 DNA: TGTGCCAGCAGCGTACAGGGGGGGAGTGAAAAACTGTTTTTT; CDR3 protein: CASSVQGGSEKLFF
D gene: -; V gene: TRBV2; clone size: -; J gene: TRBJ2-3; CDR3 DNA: TGTGCCAGCCGCGGGTATACGCAGTATTTT; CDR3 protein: CASRGYTQYF
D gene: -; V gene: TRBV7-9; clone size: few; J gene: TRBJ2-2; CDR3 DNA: TGTGCCAGCAGCACCGCGGGGGCCGGCGGGGAGCTGTTTTTT; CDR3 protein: CASSTAGAGGELFF
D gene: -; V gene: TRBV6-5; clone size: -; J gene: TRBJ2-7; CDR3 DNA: TGTGCCAGCAGAAAGACAGGAATCAACGAGCAGTACTTC; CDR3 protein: CASRKTGINEQYF
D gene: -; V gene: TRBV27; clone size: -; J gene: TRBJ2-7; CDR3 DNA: TGTGCCAGCAGCAGGTCATTAGCGGAAGTATCCTACGAGCAGTACTTC; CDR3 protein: CASSRSLAEVSYEQYF
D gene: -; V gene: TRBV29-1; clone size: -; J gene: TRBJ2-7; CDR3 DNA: TGCAGCGTTTTCGGACAGCTGAACGAGCAGTACTTC; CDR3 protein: CSVFGQLNEQYF
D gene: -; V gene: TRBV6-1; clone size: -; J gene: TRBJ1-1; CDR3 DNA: TGTGCCAGCAGTGTGTTTAACTTCATGAACACTGAAGCTTTCTTT; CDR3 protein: CASSVFNFMNTEAFF
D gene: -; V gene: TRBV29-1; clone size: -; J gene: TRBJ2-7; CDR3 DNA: TGCAGCGTTGAAACTAGAGCCCCGGACGAGCAGTACTTC; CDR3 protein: CSVETRAPDEQYF
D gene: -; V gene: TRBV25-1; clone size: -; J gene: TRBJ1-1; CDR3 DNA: TGTGCCACCACACCGCGGGGGAACACTGAAGCTTTCTTT; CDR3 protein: CATTPRGNTEAFF
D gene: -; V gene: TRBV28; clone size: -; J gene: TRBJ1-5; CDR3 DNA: TGTGCCAGCAGTTTGGCAGGCTATCAGCCCCAGCATTTT; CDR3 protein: CASSLAGYQPQHF
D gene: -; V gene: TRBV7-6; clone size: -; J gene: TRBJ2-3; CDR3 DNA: TGTGCCAGCAGCTCCGGATCGGAGGGCTCGGTGGGCGTCACGCAGTATTTT; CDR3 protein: CASSSGSEGSVGVTQYF
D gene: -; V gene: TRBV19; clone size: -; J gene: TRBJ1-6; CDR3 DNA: TGTGCCAGTAGTATGTTACAGCTGCTAAATTCACCCCTCCACTTT; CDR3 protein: CASSMLQLLNSPLHF
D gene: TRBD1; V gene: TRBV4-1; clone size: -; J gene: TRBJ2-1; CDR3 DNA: TGCGCCAGCAGCCGAGGGACAGGGGTATACAATGAGCAGTTCTTC; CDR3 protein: CASSRGTGVYNEQFF
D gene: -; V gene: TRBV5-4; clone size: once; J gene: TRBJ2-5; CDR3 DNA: TGTGCCAGCAGCTTGGTCTCACAGCCAAGAGAGACCCAGTACTTC; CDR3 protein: CASSLVSQPRETQYF
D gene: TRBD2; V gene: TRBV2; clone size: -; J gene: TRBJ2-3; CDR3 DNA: TGTGCCAGCCGGGTGACTAGCGGGGGGAATACGCAGTATTTT; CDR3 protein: CASRVTSGGNTQYF
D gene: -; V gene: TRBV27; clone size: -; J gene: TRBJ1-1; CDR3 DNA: TGTGCCAGCAGCCCGTCCCGGGACACGATGAACACTGAAGCTTTCTTT; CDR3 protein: CASSPSRDTMNTEAFF